The subject of this entry is one T cell receptor beta chain. The junction had 9 bases not matched to a gene; V was cut back by 0 bases and J by 3 bases. Germline V gene lookup returns CDR1 KGHSH and CDR2 LQKENI. There are 18 residues in the CDR3. This sample is drawn from a study of cytomegalovirus exposure and HLA in healthy donors. PCR was performed using 60 Vbeta and 13 Jbeta primers. The method was immunoSEQ multiplex PCR; TCRdb's version includes in-frame clones alone and lacks a portion of them. The sample has some 140,000 clones, 60% to 80% seen once. The chain joins TRBV18 to TRBJ2-7, with TRBD1 identical over 12 bases. The sample comprised PBMCs. This receptor was identified in a young man in good health and CMV-seronegative. CDR3 residues: CASSPPSGGQGAYYEQYF. In nucleotides, the CDR3 is TGTGCCAGCTCACCACCATCTGGGGGACAGGGGGCTTACTACGAGCAGTACTTC. Full variable domain (rest looked up from reference TRBV18 and TRBJ2-7): NAGVMQNPRHLVRRRGQEARLRCSPMKGHSHVYWYRQLPEEGLKFMVYLQKENIIDESGMPKERFSAEFPKEGPSILRIQQVVRGDSAAYFCASSPPSGGQGAYYEQYFGPGTRLTVT.